The sequence of this TCR beta chain was determined in a study of Ad26.COV2.S vaccination and SARS-CoV-2 variants. The method was immunoSEQ multiplex PCR; TCRdb's version includes in-frame clones alone and lacks a portion of them. Among some 480,000 clones listed, 87% were seen once. V was clipped by 0 bases and J by 7 bases, with 13 bases between them. The CDR3 contains 14 residues. The germline gives CDR1 SGDLS, CDR2 YYNGEE. Treatment here: about 20 received Ad26.COV2.S at low or high dose, single or two shots; 5 received placebo; per-sample allocation not given. Samples were taken on day 63 after the first vaccine or placebo injection. This clone has only one observation.

V gene TRBV9 combines with J gene TRBJ1-2, with D perhaps TRBD1 (6 bases). The TCR sequence derives from a person aged 18-60 years who received the Ad26.COV2.S COVID-19 vaccine or a placebo. The material sequenced was peripheral blood, taken in a trial of Ad26.COV2.S vaccine versus placebo. This CDR3 reads CASSVGAGAGGYTF. CDR3 in DNA: TGTGCCAGCAGCGTAGGTGCGGGGGCGGGTGGCTACACCTTC.